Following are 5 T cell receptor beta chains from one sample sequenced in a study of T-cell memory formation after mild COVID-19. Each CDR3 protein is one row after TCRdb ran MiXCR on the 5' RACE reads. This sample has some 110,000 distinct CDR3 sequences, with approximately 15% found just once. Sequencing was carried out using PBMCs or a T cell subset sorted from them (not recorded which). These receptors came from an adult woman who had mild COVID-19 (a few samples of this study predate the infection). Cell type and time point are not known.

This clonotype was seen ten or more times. CDR3 bases: TGTGCCAGCAGCCATGAAGGCGACGGGGAGCTGTTTTTT. Its protein is CASSHEGDGELFF. The chain employs TRBV4-2 and TRBJ2-2, with D unclear. V lost 3 bases to trimming and J lost 7 bases, with 9 bases between them. CDR3 size: 13 residues. The germline V gene has CDR1 LGHNA and CDR2 YNFKEQ.

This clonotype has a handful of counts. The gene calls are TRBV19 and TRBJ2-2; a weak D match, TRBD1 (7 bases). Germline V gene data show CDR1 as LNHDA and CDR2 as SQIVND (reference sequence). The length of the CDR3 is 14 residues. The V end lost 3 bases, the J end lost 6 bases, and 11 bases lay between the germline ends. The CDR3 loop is CASSISRGAGELFF. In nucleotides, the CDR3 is TGTGCCAGTAGTATTAGCAGGGGGGCCGGGGAGCTGTTTTTT.

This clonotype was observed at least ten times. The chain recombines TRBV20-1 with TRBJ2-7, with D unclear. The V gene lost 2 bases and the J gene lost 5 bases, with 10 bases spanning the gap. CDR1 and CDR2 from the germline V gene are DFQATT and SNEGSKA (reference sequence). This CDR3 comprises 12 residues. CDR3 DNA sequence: TGCAGTGCTAGATCAGCTCTGAACGAGCAGTACTTC. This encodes CSARSALNEQYF.

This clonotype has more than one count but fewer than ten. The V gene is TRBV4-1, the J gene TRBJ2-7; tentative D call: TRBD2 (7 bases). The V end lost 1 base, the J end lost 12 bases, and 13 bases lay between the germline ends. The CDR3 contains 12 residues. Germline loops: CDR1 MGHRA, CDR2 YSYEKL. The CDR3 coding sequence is TGCGCCAGCAGCCAAGTTTGGGGGGGCCGGTACTTC. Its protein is CASSQVWGGRYF.

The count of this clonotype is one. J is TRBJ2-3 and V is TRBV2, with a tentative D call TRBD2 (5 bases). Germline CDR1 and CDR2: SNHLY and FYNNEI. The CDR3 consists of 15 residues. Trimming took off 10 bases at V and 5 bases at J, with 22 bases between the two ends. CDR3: CATTPPGRGIDTQYF. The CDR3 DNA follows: TGTGCCACCACCCCGCCGGGCCGAGGGATAGATACGCAGTATTTT.